This TCR beta chain was sequenced for a study of a mutant IDH1 vaccine in newly diagnosed glioma. Study as a whole: Beginning 4-6 weeks after radiotherapy alone, or with temozolomide cycles, vaccination took place. Sex distribution of treated patients was roughly 60% male and roughly 40% female; mean age was 40.4 years.

Note on this clone: Its antigen is as yet unknown.

Regarding time point: week 23, last vaccination. One vaccine dose held 300 ug of mutant IDH1 20-mer peptide and came with topical imiquimod. Germline loops: CDR1 MNHNY, CDR2 SVGAGI (reference sequence). The CDR3 length is 13 residues. Deletions cut 0 bases from V and 11 bases from J, with 13 bases between. Study-level findings and limits: Detectable vaccine-induced immune responses arose in roughly 93% of patients.

TCRdb's copy holds only in-frame clones and misses some; the assay was immunoSEQ multiplex PCR. The sample yields about 33,000 clones, over 75% seen once. This receptor was identified in a man aged 40-50 years with glioma. V gene TRBV6-6 combines with J gene TRBJ1-1; D call uncertain. The specimen comprised PBMCs, sampled from a glioma patient whose treatment included an IDH1 peptide vaccine. DNA of the CDR3: TGTGCCAGCAGTTACTCGACGACCCCGGCGGCTTTCTTT. Residues: CASSYSTTPAAFF.